This is a list of T cell receptor beta chains from one sample in a study of shared clonotypes between healthy human individuals. Assay used: immunoSEQ multiplex PCR; TCRdb lists only in-frame clones, some missing. The sample includes about 680,000 clones, about 92% of them seen just once. The specimen sequenced was naive CD8+ T cells sorted from blood. The receptors stem from a man aged 30 to 45 in good health. Each CDR3 is given with its conserved first and last residue. D genes are given only for firm matches. Part of the rows lack a size; the others show once, few, many or a class for expanded clones.

DNA: TGTGCCAGCAGCTTGATCGAACAAGAGACCCAGTACTTC
CDR3: CASSLIEQETQYF
V: TRBV5-4
size: NA
D: NA
J: TRBJ2-5

DNA: TGTGCCAGGGAACGGGAGGAGGGTACCGGGGAGCTGTTTTTT
CDR3: CAREREEGTGELFF
V: TRBV2
size: NA
D: TRBD2
J: TRBJ2-2

DNA: TGCGCCAGCAGTGAAGTAGCGGGGATCCACAATGAGCAGTTCTTC
CDR3: CASSEVAGIHNEQFF
V: TRBV10-2
size: once
D: TRBD2
J: TRBJ2-1

DNA: TGTGCCAGCAGTTTAACCGCTTACGAGCAGTACTTC
CDR3: CASSLTAYEQYF
V: TRBV6-6
size: NA
D: NA
J: TRBJ2-7

DNA: TGTGCCTGGAGTGTTCTGGGCTTAAACACCGGGGAGCTGTTTTTT
CDR3: CAWSVLGLNTGELFF
V: TRBV30
size: NA
D: NA
J: TRBJ2-2

DNA: TGTGCCAGCAGCTGGGAGACTACCGCGCAGTACTTC
CDR3: CASSWETTAQYF
V: TRBV5-6
size: NA
D: NA
J: TRBJ2-7

DNA: TGCGCCAGCAGCCATGAGCGGGAGGCCCCTCGGGGCACCGGGGAGCTGTTTTTT
CDR3: CASSHEREAPRGTGELFF
V: TRBV4-1
size: NA
D: TRBD2
J: TRBJ2-2

DNA: TGTGCCAGCAGTGAGAGGGCCTTCTCTGGGGCCAACGTCCTGACTTTC
CDR3: CASSERAFSGANVLTF
V: TRBV7-8
size: NA
D: NA
J: TRBJ2-6

DNA: TGCGCCAGCAGCTTCGGACAGGGGATGTACAATGAGCAGTTCTTC
CDR3: CASSFGQGMYNEQFF
V: TRBV5-1
size: NA
D: TRBD1
J: TRBJ2-1

DNA: TGTGCCAGCTCACGGCGGGGTATCGACGAAAAACTGTTTTTT
CDR3: CASSRRGIDEKLFF
V: TRBV18
size: NA
D: NA
J: TRBJ1-4

DNA: TGTGCCAGCAGCGCGACAGCCTACTATGGCTACACCTTC
CDR3: CASSATAYYGYTF
V: TRBV7-2
size: NA
D: NA
J: TRBJ1-2

DNA: TGTGCCAGCAGCCGTACGGCGGATACGCAGTATTTT
CDR3: CASSRTADTQYF
V: TRBV5-6
size: NA
D: NA
J: TRBJ2-3

DNA: TGTGCCAGCAGCCGGGGCGGGGCTAGCACAGATACGCAGTATTTT
CDR3: CASSRGGASTDTQYF
V: TRBV2
size: NA
D: NA
J: TRBJ2-3

DNA: TGCGCCAGCAGTAAGTCCAGCGTGGGCGGGGAGCTGTTTTTT
CDR3: CASSKSSVGGELFF
V: TRBV4-1
size: once
D: NA
J: TRBJ2-2

DNA: TGTGCCAGCAGTACTCAGGGGACAGGGTGGACTGAAGCTTTCTTT
CDR3: CASSTQGTGWTEAFF
V: TRBV6-5
size: NA
D: TRBD1
J: TRBJ1-1

DNA: TGTGCCAGTACGGGGGCGAGTTATAGCAATCAGCCCCAGCATTTT
CDR3: CASTGASYSNQPQHF
V: TRBV19
size: NA
D: NA
J: TRBJ1-5

DNA: TGTGCCAGTAGTATTAGGCGTGGTACTGAAGCTTTCTTT
CDR3: CASSIRRGTEAFF
V: TRBV19
size: NA
D: NA
J: TRBJ1-1

DNA: TGTGCCAGCAGTTTCAATCCAGACAGGAAAAATCAGCCCCAGCATTTT
CDR3: CASSFNPDRKNQPQHF
V: TRBV27
size: NA
D: NA
J: TRBJ1-5

DNA: TGTGCCAGTACGGATGGCTACGAGCAGTACTTC
CDR3: CASTDGYEQYF
V: TRBV19
size: few
D: NA
J: TRBJ2-7

DNA: TGTGCCAGCAGCCAAGATGTTGCTAGCGGCTACGAGCAGTACTTC
CDR3: CASSQDVASGYEQYF
V: TRBV14
size: NA
D: TRBD2
J: TRBJ2-7

DNA: TGTGCCAGCAGTTTTTCAGGGAGAGCGAACGAGCAGTACTTC
CDR3: CASSFSGRANEQYF
V: TRBV27
size: NA
D: NA
J: TRBJ2-7